The 27 T cell receptor beta chains reported below all come from one sample, sequenced in a study of blood T cell repertoires in COVID-19 (TCRdb year 2020). Libraries were made using the immunoSEQ multiplex PCR assay. What TCRdb holds here is the immuneACCESS table cut down to in-frame rearrangements. Part of the clones is not present; checked against another copy, under half of the missing clones reflect an unresolved V gene, and the others are unexplained. The sample table lists some 220,000 clones, about 84% of them with a count of one. 9.5% to 15% of the sample belongs to the ten largest clones. The source material was peripheral blood. Every receptor here comes from a human donor in a cohort sampled during active COVID-19.

The chain employs TRBV7-2 and TRBJ2-5; possibly TRBD2 for D (6 bases). This CDR3 is 15 amino acids long. Germline V gene sequence: CDR1 SGHTA, CDR2 FQGNSA. Trimming removed 5 bases at V and 2 bases at J, with 15 bases between. Here the CDR3 reads CASSRRRDSQETQYF. DNA for the CDR3: TGTGCCAGCAGCCGCCGCCGGGACTCACAAGAGACCCAGTACTTC.

The chain joins TRBV5-4 to TRBJ2-1; 7 nucleotides agree with TRBD1. The CDR3 has 13 residues. CDR1 is SGHNT, CDR2 YYREEE, per germline (reference sequence). The ends lost 3 bases at V and 6 bases at J; junction bases unmatched: 3. The CDR3 sequence: CASSSRDSNEQFF. For the CDR3, the DNA is TGTGCCAGCAGCTCCCGGGACAGCAATGAGCAGTTCTTC.

This clone appeared once. The chain combines TRBV5-5 with TRBJ2-1; 11 bases are a match to TRBD1. The junction had 4 bases not matched to a gene; V was cut back by 2 bases and J by 9 bases. CDR3 size: 14 residues. Germline-derived CDR1 and CDR2 are SGHKS and YYEKEE (reference sequence). CDR3 in amino acids: CASSFGQGASEQFF. The DNA of the CDR3 is TGTGCCAGCAGCTTCGGACAGGGGGCCAGTGAGCAGTTCTTC.

J is TRBJ1-1 and V is TRBV19, with 7 bases matching TRBD1. Germline loops: CDR1 LNHDA, CDR2 SQIVND (reference sequence). CDR3 size: 15 residues. Trimming took 7 bases from V and 1 from J; bases not matched to a gene: 9. CDR3 in amino acids: CASTLPGGENTEAFF. As DNA, the CDR3 is TGTGCCAGTACCCTCCCAGGGGGAGAGAACACTGAAGCTTTCTTT.

The genes are TRBV28 and TRBJ1-2; 8 bases fit TRBD1. V shed 6 bases and J 7 bases; nucleotides not matched to a gene: 10. Germline CDR1 reads MDHEN; CDR2 reads SYDVKM. The CDR3 sequence is 14 residues long. CDR3 sequence: CASRLADRGPGYTF. CDR3 nucleotide sequence: TGTGCCAGCAGGCTCGCCGACAGGGGTCCTGGCTACACCTTC.

The sample holds one count of this clone. The chain links TRBV7-8 to TRBJ2-1, with a weak D call TRBD2 (7 bases). The CDR3 loop spans 17 amino acids. Trimming took 5 bases from V and 2 from J, leaving 19 bases between them. Germline lookup yields CDR1 SGHVS and CDR2 FQNEAQ. The CDR3 protein is CASSILGGAWPYNEQFF. CDR3 coding DNA: TGTGCCAGCAGCATTTTGGGGGGGGCATGGCCCTACAATGAGCAGTTCTTC.

V and J are TRBV6-2 or TRBV6-3 and TRBJ1-1, with TRBD1 matching over 7 bases. The V gene end was trimmed by 5 bases and the J gene end by 0 bases; junction bases not matched to a gene: 3. CDR1 is MNHEY, CDR2 SVGEGT, per germline. The CDR3 length is 14 residues. The CDR3 DNA sequence: TGTGCCAGCAGTCGACAGGGTGTGAACACTGAAGCTTTCTTT. It yields the protein CASSRQGVNTEAFF.

The chain joins TRBV24-1 to TRBJ2-1, with 10 bases aligning to TRBD2. The germline V gene has CDR1 KGHDR and CDR2 SFDVKD. The CDR3 loop spans 15 amino acids. V dropped 4 bases and J dropped 6; count of bases not matched to a gene: 5. The CDR3 reads CATSEPAGGPNEQFF. The CDR3 DNA follows: TGTGCCACCAGTGAACCAGCGGGAGGGCCCAATGAGCAGTTCTTC.

The chain couples TRBV10-3 to TRBJ1-6; TRBD1 might be the D (6 bases). This CDR3 region has 13 residues. Germline CDR1 and CDR2: ENHRY and SYGVKD. V shed 0 bases and J shed 9 bases, with 6 bases lying between them. The CDR3 is CAISESRGSPLHF. As DNA, the CDR3 is TGTGCCATCAGTGAGTCCAGGGGTTCACCCCTCCACTTT.

The V call is TRBV9, the J call TRBJ1-3; D is unclear. The CDR3 has 15 residues. Trimming took off 0 bases at V and 4 bases at J, with 11 bases between the two ends. Germline V CDR1 and CDR2: SGDLS, YYNGEE. The CDR3 is CASSVATPGGNTIYF. CDR3 DNA sequence: TGTGCCAGCAGCGTAGCAACCCCGGGAGGAAACACCATATATTTT.

A remark on this clone: The junction departs from the called germline gene at one end, perhaps through a read error. V and J are TRBV7-7 and TRBJ1-6; the match to TRBD1 covers 7 bases. CDR1 SSHAT and CDR2 FNYEAQ come from the germline V gene (reference sequence). CDR3 length: 18 residues. CDR3 region: CASSSQSGQFAYNSPLHF. The CDR3 nucleotides are TGTGCTAGCAGCTCACAATCGGGACAGTTCGCCTATAATTCACCCCTCCACTTT.

This chain connects TRBV14 to TRBJ1-1, with TRBD1 matching 8 bases. This CDR3 has 14 amino acids. CDR1 is SGHDN, CDR2 FVKESK, per germline. V dropped 4 bases and J dropped 1; count of bases not matched to a gene: 2. For the CDR3, the DNA is TGTGCCAGCAGCCCCCAGGGGGCGAACACTGAAGCTTTCTTT. Translation gives CASSPQGANTEAFF. The whole variable domain, filled in from reference TRBV14 and TRBJ1-1, reads EAGVTQFPSHSVIEKGQTVTLRCDPISGHDNLYWYRRVMGKEIKFLLHFVKESKQDESGMPNNRFLAERTGGTYSTLKVQPAELEDSGVYFCASSPQGANTEAFFGQGTRLTVV.

The gene calls are TRBV7-9 and TRBJ2-3; the match to TRBD2 covers 7 bases. V lost 4 bases, J lost 0 bases, and 4 bases stayed unmatched. The CDR3 extends over 15 amino acids. Germline CDR1 and CDR2: SEHNR and FQNEAQ (reference sequence). CDR3: CASSSPGGSTDTQYF. The CDR3 nucleotides read TGTGCCAGCAGCTCGCCCGGGGGGAGCACAGATACGCAGTATTTT.

This chain joins TRBV6-5 and TRBJ1-5, with 7 bases aligning to TRBD1. The CDR3 is made up of 13 amino acids. Losses at the gene ends were 4 bases for V and 7 bases for J; bases not matched to a gene: 4. Germline V gives CDR1 MNHEY, CDR2 SVGAGI. The CDR3 region has the DNA TGTGCCAGCAGTTCCCAGGGGGGCCAGCCCCAGCATTTT. This gives the protein CASSSQGGQPQHF.

The chain carries TRBV7-8 and TRBJ2-7; 9 bases align to TRBD1. Trimming took 5 bases from V and 0 from J; bases not matched to a gene: 11. This CDR3 region has 17 residues. The germline CDR1 and CDR2 sequences are SGHVS and FQNEAQ. This CDR3 is CASSPRWDRASSYEQYF. CDR3 nucleotide sequence: TGTGCCAGCAGCCCTAGATGGGACAGGGCAAGCTCCTACGAGCAGTACTTC.

The rearrangement uses TRBV28 and TRBJ1-1; 10 bases are shared with TRBD1. V dropped 6 bases and J dropped 4; count of bases not matched to a gene: 5. This CDR3 region has 14 residues. The germline V gene encodes CDR1 MDHEN and CDR2 SYDVKM. Here the CDR3 reads CASRPGQGSTEAFF. For the CDR3, the DNA is TGTGCCAGCAGACCGGGACAGGGGAGCACTGAAGCTTTCTTT.

This clone was seen a few times. The genes are TRBV18 and TRBJ1-5, with a possible D match to TRBD1 (6 bases). The germline gives CDR1 KGHSH, CDR2 LQKENI. V was clipped by 4 bases and J by 3 bases, with 10 bases between them. The CDR3 consists of 14 residues. The CDR3 DNA follows: TGTGCCAGCTCACTTGGACAGTTCAATCAGCCCCAGCATTTT. It translates to CASSLGQFNQPQHF.

This chain uses TRBV5-1 with TRBJ2-4, with TRBD2 matching over 10 bases. CDR1 and CDR2 (germline): SGHRS, YFSETQ. With V trimmed by 4 bases and J by 1 base, 11 bases remained unmatched. The CDR3 loop spans 18 amino acids. CDR3 DNA sequence: TGCGCCAGCAGCCCGGGACTAGCGCCGGGGGGGGCCAAAAACATTCAGTACTTC. Protein sequence: CASSPGLAPGGAKNIQYF.

The V gene is TRBV11-2, the J gene TRBJ2-7, with D perhaps matching TRBD1 (5 bases). V dropped 5 bases and J dropped 9 bases, with 26 bases sitting between them. Germline V CDR1 and CDR2: SGHAT, FQNNGV. The CDR3 contains 16 residues. The CDR3 loop reads CASSRETVSALRVQYF. CDR3 DNA: TGTGCCAGCAGCAGAGAGACAGTGTCAGCCCTACGTGTGCAGTACTTC.

This sequence joins TRBV15 and TRBJ2-3; weak D call: TRBD1 (6 bases). The CDR3 has 15 residues. The germline V gene has CDR1 LNHNV and CDR2 YYDKDF (reference sequence). V was shortened by 3 bases and J by 0 bases, with 10 bases between the two germline ends. In DNA, the CDR3 is TGTGCCACCAGCAGGGACAGCTTTAGCACAGATACGCAGTATTTT. This codes for CATSRDSFSTDTQYF.

In its sample, this clone was seen once. For the CDR3, the DNA is TGTGCCAGCAGCCGACAGGGCGAGGGTGAAAAACTGTTTTTT. Translated: CASSRQGEGEKLFF. This sequence joins TRBV2 and TRBJ1-4; TRBD1 agrees at 7 bases. The trim removed 6 bases at V and 7 bases at J, leaving 8 bases unmatched. Germline values: CDR1 SNHLY, CDR2 FYNNEI. The CDR3 runs 14 residues.

This CDR3 is CASSLAIRGPTSGANVLTF. In DNA, the CDR3 is TGTGCCAGCAGCTTGGCGATCAGGGGCCCTACCTCTGGGGCCAACGTCCTGACTTTC. The chain has TRBV5-5 and TRBJ2-6; D possibly corresponds to TRBD1 (6 bases). The CDR3 has 19 residues. CDR1 is SGHKS, CDR2 YYEKEE, per germline (reference sequence). V was trimmed by 0 bases and J by 0 bases, leaving 16 bases between them.

The chain is built from TRBV7-2 and TRBJ1-5, with D perhaps TRBD1 (6 bases). The V gene's germline CDR1 is SGHTA and CDR2 FQGNSA. V shed 4 bases and J shed 4 bases, with 14 bases lying between them. This CDR3 has 15 residues. CDR3 residues: CASSSTGNLNQPQHF. The CDR3 DNA follows: TGTGCCAGCAGCTCCACAGGGAACTTAAATCAGCCCCAGCATTTT.

CDR3 in amino acids: CASSSQPGQGTEAFF. The CDR3 bases are TGTGCCAGTAGTTCTCAACCGGGACAGGGCACTGAAGCTTTCTTT. V and J are TRBV19 and TRBJ1-1; 9 bases match TRBD1. CDR3 length equals 15 residues. Trimming cost V 5 bases and J 4 bases; bases outside gene matches: 8. Germline V gene lookup returns CDR1 LNHDA and CDR2 SQIVND (reference sequence).

The chain has TRBV5-5 and TRBJ2-7; TRBD1 matches at 9 bases. The V and J ends lost 2 bases and 3 bases, in that order; junction bases with no gene match: 3. This CDR3 has 14 residues. Germline loops: CDR1 SGHKS, CDR2 YYEKEE (reference sequence). Here the CDR3 reads CASSFGTGIYEQYF. CDR3 nucleotides: TGTGCCAGCAGCTTTGGGACAGGGATCTACGAGCAGTACTTC.

The chain carries TRBV27 and TRBJ2-3; 10 nucleotides line up with TRBD2. Germline-derived CDR1 and CDR2 are MNHEY and SMNVEV (reference sequence). The CDR3 totals 13 residues. V lost 6 bases, J lost 5 bases, and 2 bases stayed unmatched. CDR3 loop: CASRLAGIDTQYF. The CDR3, as DNA: TGTGCCAGCAGACTAGCGGGGATAGATACGCAGTATTTT.

DNA of the CDR3: TGCGCCAGCAGCCAAGATAGGCTAGCGGCCGGGGAGCTGTTTTTT. Translation: CASSQDRLAAGELFF. V is TRBV4-1 and J is TRBJ2-2; 7 bases are a match to TRBD2. The CDR3 has 15 amino acids. From germline, CDR1 is MGHRA and CDR2 YSYEKL. Trimming removed 0 bases from V and 6 bases from J; junction bases left unmatched: 4.